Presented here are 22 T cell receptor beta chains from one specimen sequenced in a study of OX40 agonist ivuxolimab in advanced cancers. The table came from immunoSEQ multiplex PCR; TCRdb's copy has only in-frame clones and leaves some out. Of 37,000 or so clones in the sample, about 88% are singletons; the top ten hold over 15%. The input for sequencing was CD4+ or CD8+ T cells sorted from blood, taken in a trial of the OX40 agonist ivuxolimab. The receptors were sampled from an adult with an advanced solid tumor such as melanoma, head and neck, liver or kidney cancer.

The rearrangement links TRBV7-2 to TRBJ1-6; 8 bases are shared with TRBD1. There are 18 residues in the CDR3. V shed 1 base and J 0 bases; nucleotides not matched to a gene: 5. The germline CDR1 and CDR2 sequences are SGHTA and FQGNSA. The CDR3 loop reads CASSLEMTGASYNSPLHF. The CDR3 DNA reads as TGTGCCAGCAGCTTAGAGATGACAGGGGCCTCCTATAATTCACCCCTCCACTTT.

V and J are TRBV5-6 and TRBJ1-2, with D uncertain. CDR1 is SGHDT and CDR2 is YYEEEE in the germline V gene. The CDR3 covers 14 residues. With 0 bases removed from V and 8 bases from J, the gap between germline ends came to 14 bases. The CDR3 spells CASSLGGRFRGYTF. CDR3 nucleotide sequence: TGTGCCAGCAGCTTGGGAGGACGGTTCAGGGGCTACACCTTC.

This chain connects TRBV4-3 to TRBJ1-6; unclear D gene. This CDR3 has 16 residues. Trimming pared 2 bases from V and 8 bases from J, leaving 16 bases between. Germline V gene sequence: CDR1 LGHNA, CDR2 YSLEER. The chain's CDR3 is CASSQSESEYYSPLHF. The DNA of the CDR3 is TGCGCCAGCAGCCAATCCGAATCAGAGTATTATTCACCCCTCCACTTT.

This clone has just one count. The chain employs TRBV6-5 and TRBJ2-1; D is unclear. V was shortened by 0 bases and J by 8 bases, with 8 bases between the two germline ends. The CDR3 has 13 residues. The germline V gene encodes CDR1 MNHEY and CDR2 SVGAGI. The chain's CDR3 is CASSYSQDYEQFF. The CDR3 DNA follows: TGTGCCAGCAGTTACTCGCAGGATTATGAGCAGTTCTTC.

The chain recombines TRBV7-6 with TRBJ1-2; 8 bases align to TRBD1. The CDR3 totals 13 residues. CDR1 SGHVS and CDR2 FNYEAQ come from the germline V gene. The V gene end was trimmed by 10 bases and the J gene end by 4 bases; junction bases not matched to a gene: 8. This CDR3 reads CAIKRTGGYGYTF. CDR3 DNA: TGTGCCATTAAGAGAACAGGGGGCTATGGCTACACCTTC.

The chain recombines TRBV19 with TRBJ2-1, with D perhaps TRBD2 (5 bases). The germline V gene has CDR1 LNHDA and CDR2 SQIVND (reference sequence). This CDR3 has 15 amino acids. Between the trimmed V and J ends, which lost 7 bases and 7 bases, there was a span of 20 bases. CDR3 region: CASNSLSVGENEQFF. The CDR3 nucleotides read TGTGCCAGTAATTCACTATCCGTCGGGGAAAATGAGCAGTTCTTC.

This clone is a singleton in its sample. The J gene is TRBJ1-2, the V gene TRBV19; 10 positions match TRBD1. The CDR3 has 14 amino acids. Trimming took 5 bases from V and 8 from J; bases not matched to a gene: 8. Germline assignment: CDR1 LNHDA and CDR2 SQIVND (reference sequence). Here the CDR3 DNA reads TGTGCCAGTAGTCTCGCCGGGACAGGGGACGGCTACACCTTC. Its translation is CASSLAGTGDGYTF.

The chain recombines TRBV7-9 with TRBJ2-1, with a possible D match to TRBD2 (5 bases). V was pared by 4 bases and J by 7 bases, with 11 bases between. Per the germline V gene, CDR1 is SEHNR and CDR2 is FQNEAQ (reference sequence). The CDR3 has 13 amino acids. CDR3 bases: TGTGCCAGCAGCTACTCGACGGGGAATGAGCAGTTCTTC. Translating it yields CASSYSTGNEQFF.

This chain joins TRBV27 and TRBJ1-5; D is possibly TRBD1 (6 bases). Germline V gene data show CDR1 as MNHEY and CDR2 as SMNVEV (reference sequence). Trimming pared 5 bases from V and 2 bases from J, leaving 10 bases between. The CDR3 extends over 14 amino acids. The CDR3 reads CASSMAGGNQPQHF. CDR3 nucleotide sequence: TGTGCCAGCAGTATGGCAGGGGGCAATCAGCCCCAGCATTTT.

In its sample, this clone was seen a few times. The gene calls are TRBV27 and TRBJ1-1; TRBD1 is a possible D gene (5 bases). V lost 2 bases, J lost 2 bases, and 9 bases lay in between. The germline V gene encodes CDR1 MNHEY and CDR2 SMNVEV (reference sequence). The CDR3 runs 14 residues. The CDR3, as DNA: TGTGCCAGCAGTTTAATTCAGGGTAACACTGAAGCTTTCTTT. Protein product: CASSLIQGNTEAFF.

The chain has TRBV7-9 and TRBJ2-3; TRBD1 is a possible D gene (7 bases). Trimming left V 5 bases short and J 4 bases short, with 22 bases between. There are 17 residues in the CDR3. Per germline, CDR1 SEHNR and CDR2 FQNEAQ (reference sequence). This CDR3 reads CASSPSPGQGGSDTQYF. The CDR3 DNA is TGTGCCAGCAGCCCCAGCCCCGGGCAGGGGGGTTCAGATACGCAGTATTTT.

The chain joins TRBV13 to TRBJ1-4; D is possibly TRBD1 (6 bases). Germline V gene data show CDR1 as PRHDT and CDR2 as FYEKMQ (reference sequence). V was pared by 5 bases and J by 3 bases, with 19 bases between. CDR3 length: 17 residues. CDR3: CASSQSTGWSSNEKLFF. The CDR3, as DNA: TGTGCCAGCAGCCAATCGACAGGTTGGTCTTCTAATGAAAAACTGTTTTTT.

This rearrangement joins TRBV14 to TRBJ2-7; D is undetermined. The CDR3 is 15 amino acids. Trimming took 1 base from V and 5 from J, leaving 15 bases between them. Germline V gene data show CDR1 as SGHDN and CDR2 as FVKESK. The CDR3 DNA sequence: TGTGCCAGCAGCCAAGGATCTGGCAGGACCAACGAGCAGTACTTC. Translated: CASSQGSGRTNEQYF.

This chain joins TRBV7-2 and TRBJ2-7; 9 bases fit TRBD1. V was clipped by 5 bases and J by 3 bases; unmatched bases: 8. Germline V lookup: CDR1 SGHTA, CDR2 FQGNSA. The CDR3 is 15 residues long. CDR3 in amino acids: CASSSQPGQGYEQYF. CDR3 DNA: TGTGCCAGCAGCAGCCAGCCGGGACAGGGCTACGAGCAGTACTTC.

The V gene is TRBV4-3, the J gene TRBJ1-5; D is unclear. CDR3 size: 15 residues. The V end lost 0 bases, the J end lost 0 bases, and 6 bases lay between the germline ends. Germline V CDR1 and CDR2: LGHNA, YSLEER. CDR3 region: CASSQEGNSNQPQHF. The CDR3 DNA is TGCGCCAGCAGCCAAGAAGGGAATAGCAATCAGCCCCAGCATTTT.

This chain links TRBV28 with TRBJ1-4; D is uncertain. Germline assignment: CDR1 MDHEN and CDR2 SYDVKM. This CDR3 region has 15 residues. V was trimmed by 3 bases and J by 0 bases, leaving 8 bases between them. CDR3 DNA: TGTGCCAGCAGTTTTCGGGTTACAACTAATGAAAAACTGTTTTTT. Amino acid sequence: CASSFRVTTNEKLFF. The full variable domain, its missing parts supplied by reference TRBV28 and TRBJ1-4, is DVKVTQSSRYLVKRTGEKVFLECVQDMDHENMFWYRQDPGLGLRLIYFSYDVKMKEKGDIPEGYSVSREKKERFSLILESASTNQTSMYLCASSFRVTTNEKLFFGSGTQLSVL.

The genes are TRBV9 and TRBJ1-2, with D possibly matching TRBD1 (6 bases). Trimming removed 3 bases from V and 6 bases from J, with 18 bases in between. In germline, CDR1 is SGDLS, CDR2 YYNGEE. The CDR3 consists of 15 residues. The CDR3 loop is CASSEGDGGMNGYTF. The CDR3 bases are TGTGCCAGCAGCGAGGGGGACGGAGGGATGAATGGCTACACCTTC.

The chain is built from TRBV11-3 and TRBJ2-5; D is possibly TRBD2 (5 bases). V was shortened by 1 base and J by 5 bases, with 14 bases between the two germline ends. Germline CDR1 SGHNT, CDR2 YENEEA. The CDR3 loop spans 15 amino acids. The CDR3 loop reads CASSLGTGEWETQYF. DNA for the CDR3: TGTGCCAGCAGCTTAGGCACTGGGGAGTGGGAGACCCAGTACTTC.

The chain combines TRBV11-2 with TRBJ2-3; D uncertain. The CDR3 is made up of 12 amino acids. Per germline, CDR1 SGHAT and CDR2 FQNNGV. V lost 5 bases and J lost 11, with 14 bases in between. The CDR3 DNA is TGTGCCAGCAGCCCCCCAGACTTCAAGCAGTATTTT. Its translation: CASSPPDFKQYF.

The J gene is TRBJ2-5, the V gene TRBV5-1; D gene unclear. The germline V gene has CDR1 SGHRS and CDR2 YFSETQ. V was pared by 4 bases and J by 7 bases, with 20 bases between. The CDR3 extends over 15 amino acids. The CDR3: CASSARTEWVRTQYF. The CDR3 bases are TGCGCCAGCAGCGCCAGGACCGAATGGGTGAGGACCCAGTACTTC.

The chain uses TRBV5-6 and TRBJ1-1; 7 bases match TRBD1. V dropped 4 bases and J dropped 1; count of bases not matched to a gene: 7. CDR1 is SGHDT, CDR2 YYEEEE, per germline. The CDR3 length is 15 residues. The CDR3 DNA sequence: TGTGCCAGCAGCCCTAGGACAGGTGGGAACACTGAAGCTTTCTTT. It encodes CASSPRTGGNTEAFF.

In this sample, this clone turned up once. This chain's CDR3 is CASSPGHSYEQYF. CDR3 in DNA: TGTGCCAGCAGCCCCGGACACTCCTACGAGCAGTACTTC. The chain joins TRBV7-9 to TRBJ2-7; a weak D match, TRBD1 (5 bases). From germline, CDR1 is SEHNR and CDR2 FQNEAQ (reference sequence). The CDR3 covers 13 residues. V was pared by 5 bases and J by 0 bases, with 8 bases between.